Listed below are T cell receptor beta chains from one sample, sequenced in a study of OX40 agonist ivuxolimab in advanced cancers. TCRdb keeps only in-frame clones here, not all; method: immunoSEQ multiplex PCR. This repertoire shows roughly 64,000 clones, roughly nine tenths found once; its top ten account for 5.2%. The sequencing used CD4+ or CD8+ T cells sorted from blood, collected in a trial of the OX40 agonist ivuxolimab. These receptors all stem from an adult with an advanced solid tumor such as melanoma, head and neck, liver or kidney cancer. Each CDR3 is given without its conserved first and last residue. Fields, in order: D gene, V gene, J gene, CDR3 protein. A D gene is named only where the DNA matches it firmly.

D: .; V: TRBV27; J: TRBJ2-7; CDR3: ASIPSPYEQY
D: TRBD2; V: TRBV5-1; J: TRBJ2-2; CDR3: ASSVGGSANTGELF
D: .; V: TRBV30; J: TRBJ1-2; CDR3: AWSVGPSTRYT
D: .; V: TRBV5-1; J: TRBJ1-1; CDR3: ASSLVSNTEAF
D: .; V: TRBV19; J: TRBJ2-7; CDR3: ASGARRTYEQY
D: TRBD1; V: TRBV19; J: TRBJ1-2; CDR3: ASSILGDRSRGYT
D: TRBD2; V: TRBV5-1; J: TRBJ2-5; CDR3: ASSAGLAELQETQY
D: .; V: TRBV28; J: TRBJ1-5; CDR3: ASSLITGNQPQH
D: TRBD1; V: TRBV28; J: TRBJ1-1; CDR3: ASSQQGAGTEAF
D: TRBD1; V: TRBV2; J: TRBJ1-5; CDR3: ASSGGTGGIQPQH
D: .; V: TRBV4-1; J: TRBJ1-5; CDR3: ASSQGQNSNQPQH
D: .; V: TRBV18; J: TRBJ2-7; CDR3: ASSPKGPGSYEQY
D: .; V: TRBV5-1; J: TRBJ1-6; CDR3: ASSGAGANSPLH
D: TRBD2; V: TRBV19; J: TRBJ2-5; CDR3: ASSTGTRRWETQY
D: .; V: TRBV28; J: TRBJ2-6; CDR3: ASSSLVGGMRANVLT